The T cell receptor (beta chain) described here comes from a study of Graves' ophthalmopathy and Graves' hyperthyroidism. The authors amplified TCR beta CDR3 regions, and they did so from RNA transcripts for repertoire sequencing. First-round RT-PCR with HTBI primers preceded a second-round multiplex PCR. MiXCR, applied by TCRdb to the multiplex PCR reads, yields one record per CDR3 protein. The repertoire has hundreds of thousands of distinct CDR3 sequences, approximately 21% of them found once; the top ten carry more than 5.5%. This clonotype appeared many times. Its antigen is undetermined. Study findings and constraints: Among expanded thyroid clonotypes above 0.001 frequency, most also occurred in blood. The model achieved 70.59% sensitivity and 72.22% specificity for ophthalmopathy progression.

Newly diagnosed, the hyperthyroidism patients had under 2 months' duration and were aged 18 to 65. Trimming took 3 bases from V and 2 from J, leaving 17 bases between them. This CDR3 contains 15 residues. CDR1 is DFQATT, CDR2 SNEGSKA, per germline (reference sequence). The chain carries TRBV20-1 and TRBJ2-7; possibly TRBD2 for D (6 bases). Specimen: peripheral blood. The TCR comes from a woman aged 18-35 years with stable Graves' hyperthyroidism. Some clones in this sample may be carry-over from other donors' samples. This CDR3 reads CSASRGWREPYEQYF. The DNA for the CDR3 is TGCAGTGCTAGTAGGGGCTGGCGGGAACCCTACGAGCAGTACTTC.